This TCR beta chain was recorded in a study of blood T cell repertoires in COVID-19. Per the original methods: Amplification with reference gene primers provided the estimates of nucleated cell counts. Generated by immunoSEQ multiplex PCR, the TCRdb table keeps only in-frame clones and is missing some. The D gene and trimming were derived from the DNA, and the V and J assignments and clone size from that table. The sample includes fewer than 70,000 clones, about 88% of them seen just once. The source material was peripheral blood. This receptor was taken from a man between 50 and 59 years old with active COVID-19.

The CDR3 spells CASSLVGGGETQYF. In nucleotides, the CDR3 is TGTGCCAGCAGCTTGGTCGGCGGCGGAGAGACCCAGTACTTC. This chain uses TRBV5-4 with TRBJ2-5; D remains ambiguous. Trimming left V 0 bases short and J 4 bases short, with 10 bases between. Germline V gene lookup returns CDR1 SGHNT and CDR2 YYREEE (reference sequence). The CDR3 extends over 14 amino acids.